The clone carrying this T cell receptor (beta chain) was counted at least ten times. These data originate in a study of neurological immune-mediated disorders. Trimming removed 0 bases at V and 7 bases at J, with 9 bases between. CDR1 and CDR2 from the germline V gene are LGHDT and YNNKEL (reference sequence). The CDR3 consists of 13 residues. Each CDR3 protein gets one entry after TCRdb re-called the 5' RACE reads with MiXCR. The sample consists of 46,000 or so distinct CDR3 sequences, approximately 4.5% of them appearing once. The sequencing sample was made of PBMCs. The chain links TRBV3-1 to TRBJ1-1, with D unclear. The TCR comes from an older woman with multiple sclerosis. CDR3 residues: CASSQDLTSEAFF. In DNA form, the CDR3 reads TGTGCCAGCAGCCAAGATCTAACAAGTGAAGCTTTCTTT.